The sequence of this T cell receptor beta chain was determined in a study of blood T cell repertoires in COVID-19. The CDR3 has 14 amino acids. The V end lost 1 base, the J end lost 1 base, and 4 bases lay between the germline ends. Germline V gene data show CDR1 as SGHAT and CDR2 as FQNNGV. Generated by immunoSEQ multiplex PCR, the TCRdb table keeps only in-frame clones and is missing some. This sample carries 50,000 to 80,000 clones, approximately 86% of them seen once, and the ten largest clones take more than 6.5%. Sequencing was performed on peripheral blood. The receptor was derived from a man over 45 with active COVID-19. V usage is TRBV11-2 and J usage is TRBJ2-2; D is undetermined. The CDR3 sequence is CASSLGQNTGELFF. For the CDR3, the DNA is TGTGCCAGCAGCTTAGGGCAGAACACCGGGGAGCTGTTTTTT.